This T cell receptor (beta chain) originates from a study of blood T cells in healthy people across ages. General study points: CMV infection status of these donors was not known. Strong correlation was found linking TCR beta diversity to naive T cell percentage.

Germline-derived CDR1 and CDR2 are MGHDK and SYGVNS. Trimming took 2 bases from V and 9 from J; bases not matched to a gene: 15. CDR3 size: 17 residues. In the case of this clonotype: Its specificity is not known.

Primers used in a second PCR of roughly 6 to 11 cycles were a sample-barcoded 5' primer and a J-beta primer mix. One entry per CDR3 protein results from TCRdb running MiXCR on the 5' RACE reads. The sample records roughly 800,000 distinct CDR3 sequences, about 62% being singletons. Source material: blood. This TCR was sampled from a man in his thirties or forties in good health. The V and J genes are TRBV25-1 and TRBJ2-1; 8 nucleotides match TRBD2. This CDR3 reads CASSEIYGGARVTEQFF. Here the CDR3 DNA reads TGTGCCAGCAGTGAAATCTACGGGGGGGCCAGGGTCACTGAGCAGTTCTTC.